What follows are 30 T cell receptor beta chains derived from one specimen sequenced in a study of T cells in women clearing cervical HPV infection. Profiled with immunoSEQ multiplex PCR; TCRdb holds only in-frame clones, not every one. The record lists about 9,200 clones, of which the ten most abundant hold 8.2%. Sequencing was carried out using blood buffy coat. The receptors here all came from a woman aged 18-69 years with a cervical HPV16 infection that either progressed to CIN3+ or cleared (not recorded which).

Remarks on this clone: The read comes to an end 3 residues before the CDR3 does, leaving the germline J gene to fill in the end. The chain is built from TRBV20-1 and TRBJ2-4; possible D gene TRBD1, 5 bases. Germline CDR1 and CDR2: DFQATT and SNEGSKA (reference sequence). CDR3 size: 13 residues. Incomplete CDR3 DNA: TGCAGTGCTAGAGTGGACACCCTTCGGAGT. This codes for CSARVDTLRS. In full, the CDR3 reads CSARVDTLRSQYF.

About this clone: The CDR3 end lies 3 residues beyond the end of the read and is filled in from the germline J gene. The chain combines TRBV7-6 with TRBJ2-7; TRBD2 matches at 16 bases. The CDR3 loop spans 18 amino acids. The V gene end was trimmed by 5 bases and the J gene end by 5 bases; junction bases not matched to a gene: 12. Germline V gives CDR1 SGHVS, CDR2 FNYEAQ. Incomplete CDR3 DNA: TGTGCCAGCAGCACACGGGGACTAGCGGGGGGGCCGATAAACGAG. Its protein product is CASSTRGLAGGPINE. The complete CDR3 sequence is CASSTRGLAGGPINEQYF. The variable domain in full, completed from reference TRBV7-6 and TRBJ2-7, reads GAGVSQSPRYKVTKRGQDVALRCDPISGHVSLYWYRQALGQGPEFLTYFNYEAQQDKSGLPNDRFSAERPEGSISTLTIQRTEQRDSAMYRCASSTRGLAGGPINEQYFGPGTRLTVT.

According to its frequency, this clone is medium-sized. The CDR3 sequence: CASSWSGTGNSPLHF. The sequenced CDR3 bases are TGCGCCAGCAGCTGGTCGGGGACAGGGAATTCACCC. The V and J genes are TRBV5-1 and TRBJ1-6; the match to TRBD1 covers 9 bases. The read stops 3 residues short of the end of the CDR3; the missing end is completed from the germline J gene. Trimming cost V 3 bases and J 7 bases; bases outside gene matches: 5. Germline V gives CDR1 SGHRS, CDR2 YFSETQ. The length of the CDR3 is 15 residues.

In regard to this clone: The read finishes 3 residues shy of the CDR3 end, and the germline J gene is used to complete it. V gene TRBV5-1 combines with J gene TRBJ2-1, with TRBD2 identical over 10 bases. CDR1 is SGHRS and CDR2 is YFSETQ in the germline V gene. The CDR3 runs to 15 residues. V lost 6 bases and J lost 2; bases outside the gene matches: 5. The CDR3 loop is CASNRAGGTYNEQFF. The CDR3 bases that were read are TGCGCCAGCAATAGAGCGGGGGGGACCTACAATGAG.

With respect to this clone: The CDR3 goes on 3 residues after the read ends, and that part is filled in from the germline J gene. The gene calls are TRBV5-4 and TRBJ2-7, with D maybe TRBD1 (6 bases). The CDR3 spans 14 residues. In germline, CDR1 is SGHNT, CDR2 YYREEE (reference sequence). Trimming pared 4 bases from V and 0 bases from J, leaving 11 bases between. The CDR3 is CASSATGHSYEQYF. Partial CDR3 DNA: TGTGCCAGCAGCGCTACAGGGCACTCCTACGAG.

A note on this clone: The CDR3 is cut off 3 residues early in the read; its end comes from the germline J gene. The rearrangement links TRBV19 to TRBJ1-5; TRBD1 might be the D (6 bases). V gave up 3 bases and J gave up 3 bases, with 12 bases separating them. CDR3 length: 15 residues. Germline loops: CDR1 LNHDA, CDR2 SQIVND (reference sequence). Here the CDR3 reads CASSIWTESNQPQHF. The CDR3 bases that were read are TGTGCCAGTAGTATTTGGACAGAGTCCAATCAGCCC.

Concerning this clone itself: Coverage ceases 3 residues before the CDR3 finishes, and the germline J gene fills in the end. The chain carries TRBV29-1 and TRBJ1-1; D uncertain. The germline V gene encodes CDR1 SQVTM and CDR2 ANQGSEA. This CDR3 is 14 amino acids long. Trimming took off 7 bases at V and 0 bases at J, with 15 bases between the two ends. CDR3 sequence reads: CSAQPGFVNTEAFF. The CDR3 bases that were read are TGCAGCGCCCAACCCGGGTTCGTGAACACTGAA.

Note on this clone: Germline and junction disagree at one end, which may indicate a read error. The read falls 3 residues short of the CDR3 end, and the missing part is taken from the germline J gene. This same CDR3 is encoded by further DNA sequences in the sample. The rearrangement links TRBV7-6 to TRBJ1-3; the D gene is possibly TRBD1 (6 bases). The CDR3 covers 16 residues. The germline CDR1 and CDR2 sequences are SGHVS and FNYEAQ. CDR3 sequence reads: CASRLGTHSSGNTIYF. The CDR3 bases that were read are TGTGCCAGCAGGTTAGGGACACATAGCTCTGGAAACACT. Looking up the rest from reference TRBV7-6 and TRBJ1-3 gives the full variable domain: GAGVSQSPRYKVTKRGQDVALRCDPISGHVSLYWYRQALGQGPEFLTYFNYEAQQDKSGLPNDRFSAERPEGSISTLTIQRTEQRDSAMYRCASRLGTHSSGNTIYFGEGSWLTVV.

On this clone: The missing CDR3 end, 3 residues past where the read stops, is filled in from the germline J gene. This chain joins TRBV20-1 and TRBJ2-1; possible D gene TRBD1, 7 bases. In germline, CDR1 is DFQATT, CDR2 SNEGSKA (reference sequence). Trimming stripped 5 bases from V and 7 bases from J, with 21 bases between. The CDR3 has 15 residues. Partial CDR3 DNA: TGCAGTGCTCCTCCCGGAGGGGGCTGGTCGAATGAG. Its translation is CSAPPGGGWSNE. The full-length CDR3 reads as CSAPPGGGWSNEQFF.

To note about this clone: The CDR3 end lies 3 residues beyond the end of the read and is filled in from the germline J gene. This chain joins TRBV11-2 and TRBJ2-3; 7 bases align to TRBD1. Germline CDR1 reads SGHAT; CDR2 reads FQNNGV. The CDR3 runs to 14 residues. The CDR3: CASSKTGSNQPQYF. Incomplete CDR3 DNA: TGTGCCAGCAGCAAGACAGGGAGCAATCAGCCG.

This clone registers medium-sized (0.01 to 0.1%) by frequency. Partial CDR3 DNA: TGCAGTGCTCATCAGGGGATCGATCAGCCC. Protein product: CSAHQGIDQP. In full, the CDR3 is CSAHQGIDQPQHF. The chain is built from TRBV20-1 and TRBJ1-5; perhaps TRBD1 as D (6 bases). The CDR3 goes on 3 residues after the read ends, and that part is filled in from the germline J gene. The CDR3 has 13 amino acids. Germline CDR1 DFQATT, CDR2 SNEGSKA (reference sequence). Trimming pared 5 bases from V and 5 bases from J, leaving 13 bases between.

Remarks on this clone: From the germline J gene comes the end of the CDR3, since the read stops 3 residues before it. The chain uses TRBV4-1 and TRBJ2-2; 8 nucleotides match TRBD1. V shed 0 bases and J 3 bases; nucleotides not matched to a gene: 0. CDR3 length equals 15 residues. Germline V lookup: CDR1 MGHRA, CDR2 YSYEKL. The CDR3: CASSQEDRDTGELFF. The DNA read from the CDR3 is TGCGCCAGCAGCCAAGAGGACAGGGACACCGGGGAG.

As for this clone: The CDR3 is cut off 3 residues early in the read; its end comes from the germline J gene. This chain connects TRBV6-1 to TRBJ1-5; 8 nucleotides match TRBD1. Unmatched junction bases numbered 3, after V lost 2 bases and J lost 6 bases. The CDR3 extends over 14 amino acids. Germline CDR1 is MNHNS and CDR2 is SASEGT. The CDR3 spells CASSETGGIQPQHF. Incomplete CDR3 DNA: TGTGCCAGCAGTGAAACAGGGGGTATTCAGCCC.

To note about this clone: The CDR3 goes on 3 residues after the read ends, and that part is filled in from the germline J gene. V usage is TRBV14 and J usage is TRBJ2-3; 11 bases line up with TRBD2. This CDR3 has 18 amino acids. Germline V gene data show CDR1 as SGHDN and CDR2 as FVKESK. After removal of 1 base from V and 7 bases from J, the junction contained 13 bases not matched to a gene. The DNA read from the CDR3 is TGTGCCAGCAGCCAAGTCACGGCTAGCGGGGGGTCCTCCAATACG. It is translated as CASSQVTASGGSSNT. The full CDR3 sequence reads CASSQVTASGGSSNTQYF.

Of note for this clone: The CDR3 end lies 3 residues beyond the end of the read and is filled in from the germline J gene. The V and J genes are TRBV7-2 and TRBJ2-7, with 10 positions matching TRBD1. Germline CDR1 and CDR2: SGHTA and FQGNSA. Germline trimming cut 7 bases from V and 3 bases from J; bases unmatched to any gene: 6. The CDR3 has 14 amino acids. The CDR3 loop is CASTRTGGNYEQYF. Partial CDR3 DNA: TGTGCCAGCACCCGGACAGGGGGTAACTACGAG.

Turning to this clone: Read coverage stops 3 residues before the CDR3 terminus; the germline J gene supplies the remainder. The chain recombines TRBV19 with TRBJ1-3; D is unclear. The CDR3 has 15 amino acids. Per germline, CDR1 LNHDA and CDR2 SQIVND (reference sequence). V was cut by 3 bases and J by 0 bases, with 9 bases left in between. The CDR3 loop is CASSILSPSGNTIYF. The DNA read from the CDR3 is TGTGCCAGTAGTATCTTGAGCCCCTCTGGAAACACC. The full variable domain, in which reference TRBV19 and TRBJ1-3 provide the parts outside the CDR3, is DGGITQSPKYLFRKEGQNVTLSCEQNLNHDAMYWYRQDPGQGLRLIYYSQIVNDFQKGDIAEGYSVSREKKESFPLTVTSAQKNPTAFYLCASSILSPSGNTIYFGEGSWLTVV.

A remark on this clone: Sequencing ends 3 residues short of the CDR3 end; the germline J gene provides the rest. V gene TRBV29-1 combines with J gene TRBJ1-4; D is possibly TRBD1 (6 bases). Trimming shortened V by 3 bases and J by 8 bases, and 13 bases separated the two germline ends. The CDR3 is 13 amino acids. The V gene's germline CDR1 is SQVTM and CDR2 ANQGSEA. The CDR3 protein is CSVDGGAGEKLFF. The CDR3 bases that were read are TGCAGCGTTGATGGGGGCGCAGGGGAAAAA.

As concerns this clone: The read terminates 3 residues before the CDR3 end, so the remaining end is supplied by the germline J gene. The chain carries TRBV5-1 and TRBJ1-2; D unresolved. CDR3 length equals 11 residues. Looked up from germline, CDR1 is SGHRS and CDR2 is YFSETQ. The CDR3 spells CASSLNSGYTF. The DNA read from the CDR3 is TGCGCCAGCAGCTTGAACTCCGGC.

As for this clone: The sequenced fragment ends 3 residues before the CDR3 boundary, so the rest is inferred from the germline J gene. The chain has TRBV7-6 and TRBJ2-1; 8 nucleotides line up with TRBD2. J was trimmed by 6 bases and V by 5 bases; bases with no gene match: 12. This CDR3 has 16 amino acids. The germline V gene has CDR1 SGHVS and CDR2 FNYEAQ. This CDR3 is CASSPLPGGASNEQFF. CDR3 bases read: TGTGCCAGCAGCCCCCTTCCGGGGGGGGCCTCCAATGAG.

The CDR3 sequence is CASSGQVQETQYF. The DNA read from the CDR3 is TGTGCCAGCAGTGGACAGGTCCAAGAGACC. V usage is TRBV6-1 and J usage is TRBJ2-5, with D perhaps matching TRBD1 (6 bases). The read finishes 3 residues shy of the CDR3 end, and the germline J gene is used to complete it. V was shortened by 4 bases and J by 1 base, with 7 bases between the two germline ends. This CDR3 is built from 13 residues. The germline CDR1 and CDR2 sequences are MNHNS and SASEGT.

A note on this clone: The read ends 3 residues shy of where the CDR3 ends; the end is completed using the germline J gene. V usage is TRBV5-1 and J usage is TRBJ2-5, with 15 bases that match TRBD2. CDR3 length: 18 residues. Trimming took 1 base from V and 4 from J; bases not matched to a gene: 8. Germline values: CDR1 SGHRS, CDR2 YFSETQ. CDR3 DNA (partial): TGCGCCAGCAGCTTGCAAAGGACTAGCGGGGGGGCACGAGAGACC. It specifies CASSLQRTSGGARET. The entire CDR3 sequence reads CASSLQRTSGGARETQYF.

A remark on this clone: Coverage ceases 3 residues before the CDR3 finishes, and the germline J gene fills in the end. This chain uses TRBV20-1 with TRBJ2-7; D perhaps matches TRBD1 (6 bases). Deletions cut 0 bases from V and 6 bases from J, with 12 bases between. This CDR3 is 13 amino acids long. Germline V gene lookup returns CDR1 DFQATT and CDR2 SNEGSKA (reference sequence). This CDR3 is CSARDGTGLEQYF. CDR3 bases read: TGCAGTGCTAGAGATGGAACAGGGCTCGAG.

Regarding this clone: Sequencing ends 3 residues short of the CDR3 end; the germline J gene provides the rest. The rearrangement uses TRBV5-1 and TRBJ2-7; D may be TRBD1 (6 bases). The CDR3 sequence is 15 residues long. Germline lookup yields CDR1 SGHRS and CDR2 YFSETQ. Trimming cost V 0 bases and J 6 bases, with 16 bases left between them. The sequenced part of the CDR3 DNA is TGCGCCAGCAGCTTGGAGTTGGGCAGGGGTTCCGAG. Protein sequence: CASSLELGRGSE. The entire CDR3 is CASSLELGRGSEQYF.

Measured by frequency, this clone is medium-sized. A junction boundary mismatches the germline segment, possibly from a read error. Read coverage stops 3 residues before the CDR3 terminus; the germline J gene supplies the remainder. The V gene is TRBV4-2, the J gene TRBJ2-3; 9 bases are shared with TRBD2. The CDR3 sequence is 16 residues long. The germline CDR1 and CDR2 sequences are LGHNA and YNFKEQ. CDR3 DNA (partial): TGCGCCAGCAGCCAAGATCTTGCTAGCGGGGATGATACG. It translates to CASSQDLASGDDT. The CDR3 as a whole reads CASSQDLASGDDTQYF.

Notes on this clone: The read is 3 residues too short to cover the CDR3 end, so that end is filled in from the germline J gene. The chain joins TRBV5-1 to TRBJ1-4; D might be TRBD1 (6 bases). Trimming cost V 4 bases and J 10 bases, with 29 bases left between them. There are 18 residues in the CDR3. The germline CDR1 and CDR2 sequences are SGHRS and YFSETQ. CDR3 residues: CASSPRGTVTGPEGKLFF. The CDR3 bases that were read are TGCGCCAGCAGCCCGAGGGGAACAGTGACAGGACCCGAGGGAAAA.

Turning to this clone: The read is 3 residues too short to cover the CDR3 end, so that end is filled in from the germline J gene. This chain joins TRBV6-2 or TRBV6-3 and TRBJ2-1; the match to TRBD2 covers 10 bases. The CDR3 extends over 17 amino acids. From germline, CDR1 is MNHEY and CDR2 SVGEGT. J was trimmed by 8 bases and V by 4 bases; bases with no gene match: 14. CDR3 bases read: TGTGCCAGCAGTTCCAGAATCACTAGCGGGGTGAGGGATGAG. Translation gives CASSSRITSGVRDE. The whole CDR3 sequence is CASSSRITSGVRDEQFF.

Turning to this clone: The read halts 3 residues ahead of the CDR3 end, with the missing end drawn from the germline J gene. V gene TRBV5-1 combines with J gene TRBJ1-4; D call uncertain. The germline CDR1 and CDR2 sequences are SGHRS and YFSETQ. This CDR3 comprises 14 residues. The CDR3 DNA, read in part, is TGCGCCAGCAGCTTGGATCTCTCGGGGTCACCA. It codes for CASSLDLSGSP. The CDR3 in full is CASSLDLSGSPLFF.

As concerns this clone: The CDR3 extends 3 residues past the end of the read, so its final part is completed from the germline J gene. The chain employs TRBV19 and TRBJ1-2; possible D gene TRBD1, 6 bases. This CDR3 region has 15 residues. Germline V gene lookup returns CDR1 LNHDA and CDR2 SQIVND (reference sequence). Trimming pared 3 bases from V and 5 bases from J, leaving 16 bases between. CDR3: CASSIPGRGRYGYTF. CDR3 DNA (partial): TGTGCCAGTAGTATCCCGGGCAGGGGTAGGTATGGC.

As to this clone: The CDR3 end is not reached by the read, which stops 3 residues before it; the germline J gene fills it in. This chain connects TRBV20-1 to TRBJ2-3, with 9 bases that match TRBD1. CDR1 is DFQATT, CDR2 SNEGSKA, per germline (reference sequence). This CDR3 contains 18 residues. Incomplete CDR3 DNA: TGCAGTGCTAGAGATGCTGCCTCCGGGACAGGGCGGGATCAGCCG. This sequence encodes CSARDAASGTGRDQP. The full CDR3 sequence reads CSARDAASGTGRDQPQYF.

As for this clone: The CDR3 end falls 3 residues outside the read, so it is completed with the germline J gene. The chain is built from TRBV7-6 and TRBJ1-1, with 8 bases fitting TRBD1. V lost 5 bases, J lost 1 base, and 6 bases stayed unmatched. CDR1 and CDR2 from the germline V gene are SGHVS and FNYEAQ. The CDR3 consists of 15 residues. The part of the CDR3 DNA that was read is TGTGCCAGCAGCCTCAGACAGGGGCCGAACACTGAA. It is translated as CASSLRQGPNTE. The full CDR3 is CASSLRQGPNTEAFF.